This TCR beta chain was retrieved from a study of cytomegalovirus exposure and HLA in healthy donors. This CDR3 region has 16 residues. Germline V gives CDR1 SGHDT, CDR2 YYEEEE. The V end lost 5 bases, the J end lost 1 base, and 16 bases lay between the germline ends. PCR employed 60 Vbeta and 13 Jbeta primers. This table comes from immunoSEQ multiplex PCR, and its TCRdb copy is limited to in-frame clones, with some not included. The sample lists 150,000 to 200,000 clones, nearly 70% seen once, with 8% to 13% in the top ten. These donors, healthy bone marrow donors, were studied. Sequenced sample: PBMCs. This TCR was sampled from a man younger than 40 in good health and CMV-seropositive. The V gene is TRBV5-6, the J gene TRBJ2-4, with D hard to call. The CDR3 loop reads CASRLLRLQAKNIQYF. In DNA form, the CDR3 reads TGTGCCAGCAGGCTCCTTCGACTCCAGGCCAAAAACATTCAGTACTTC. Supplemented by reference TRBV5-6 and TRBJ2-4, the full variable domain reads DAGVTQSPTHLIKTRGQQVTLRCSPKSGHDTVSWYQQALGQGPQFIFQYYEEEERQRGNFPDRFSGHQFPNYSSELNVNALLLGDSALYLCASRLLRLQAKNIQYFGAGTRLSVL.